This TCR beta chain came from a study of CD8+ T cells in alopecia areata. On this clone itself: Its antigen is currently unknown.

Study outcomes and limitations: Relative to normal scalp, lesional scalp, especially alopecia totalis/universalis, showed higher clonality.

After isolation, RNA underwent reverse transcription to generate cDNA as the sequencing template. This table comes from immunoSEQ multiplex PCR, and its TCRdb copy is limited to in-frame clones, with some not included. The sample yields some 200,000 clones, around 50% seen once. With 8 bases clipped from V and 4 bases from J, the junction kept 8 bases outside the gene matches. In germline, CDR1 is MNHEY, CDR2 SVGAGI. The CDR3 spans 14 residues. The TCR originated in a human donor in good health. The rearrangement links TRBV6-5 to TRBJ2-3; 8 bases are shared with TRBD2. Sequencing input: CD8+ T cells sorted from blood. The CDR3 is CASSSGGGADTQYF. The CDR3 DNA reads TGTGCCAGCTCGTCGGGGGGGGGCGCAGATACGCAGTATTTT.